This T cell receptor (beta chain) was retrieved from a study of siplizumab effects on memory and regulatory T cells. Study results and limitations: Proliferating Tregs from siplizumab cultures lacked functional confirmation of suppression. Naive T cells seemed more diverse than memory cells and seemed major alloresponse contributors. The alloreactive clones that mapped to unstimulated subsets made up only a minor fraction.

The length of the CDR3 is 15 residues. V lost 1 base and J 5 bases, leaving 14 bases between the germline ends. Germline lookup yields CDR1 MNHEY and CDR2 SMNVEV (reference sequence). With regard to this clone: Its specificity is unknown.

Data came from immunoSEQ multiplex PCR; TCRdb stores just in-frame clones and leaves some out. The profile shows more than 75,000 clones, roughly 93% of them singletons. The chain couples TRBV27 to TRBJ2-5; possible D gene TRBD2, 6 bases. The clonotype originates from a human donor in good health. Sequencing was carried out using CD8+ T cells sorted from blood. The CDR3 region is CASSLFGDSAETQYF. The CDR3 bases are TGTGCCAGCAGTTTATTCGGGGACTCGGCGGAGACCCAGTACTTC.